These 22 T cell receptor beta chains originate from one sample sequenced in a study of cytomegalovirus exposure and HLA in healthy donors. PCR primers comprised 60 Vbeta and 13 Jbeta primers. Some clones are missing from TCRdb's copy, which holds only in-frame ones; the method was immunoSEQ multiplex PCR. This table holds 100,000 to 140,000 clones, 81% found once. Specimen: PBMCs. These receptors originate from a man aged 25 to 45 in good health and CMV-seronegative.

A few counts support this clone. The rearrangement uses TRBV6-1 and TRBJ2-1, with 8 bases aligning to TRBD1. Germline CDR1 and CDR2: MNHNS and SASEGT. The length of the CDR3 is 12 residues. V gave up 7 bases and J gave up 15 bases; unmatched junction bases: 11. The CDR3 spells CASTPDRVVLFF. The CDR3 DNA is TGTGCCAGCACCCCGGACAGGGTGGTTCTGTTCTTC.

The table lists this clone with a count of one. This sequence joins TRBV6-5 and TRBJ2-5; TRBD1 aligns across 8 bases. There are 15 residues in the CDR3. CDR1 and CDR2 (germline): MNHEY, SVGAGI. With V trimmed by 2 bases and J by 1 base, 3 bases remained unmatched. CDR3 bases: TGTGCCAGCAGTTACATTGGGACAGGCCAAGAGACCCAGTACTTC. This gives the protein CASSYIGTGQETQYF.

The chain couples TRBV30 to TRBJ1-1; TRBD1 aligns across 9 bases. Looked up from germline, CDR1 is GTSNPN and CDR2 is SVGIG (reference sequence). The J segment lost 11 bases and the V segment lost 5 bases, leaving 12 bases of the junction unmatched. The CDR3 runs to 13 residues. DNA for the CDR3: TGTGCCTGGGTGACGACAGGGGGAAGAGACGCTTTCTTT. It is translated as CAWVTTGGRDAFF.

The J gene is TRBJ2-5, the V gene TRBV4-1; 11 nucleotides line up with TRBD1. The DNA matches TRBJ2-7 better at its end, which makes the J call doubtful. This CDR3 region has 15 residues. The germline gives CDR1 MGHRA, CDR2 YSYEKL. CDR3 DNA sequence: TGCGCCAGCAGCCAAGGAAGGGACAGGGGGTACGAGCAGTACTTC. Its protein product is CASSQGRDRGYEQYF.

The V and J genes are TRBV28 and TRBJ2-3, with D perhaps matching TRBD2 (6 bases). V was trimmed by 8 bases and J by 3 bases, leaving 15 bases between them. The CDR3 spans 14 residues. Germline values: CDR1 MDHEN, CDR2 SYDVKM. CDR3 protein: CASGRLVGTDTQYF. DNA for the CDR3: TGTGCCAGCGGAAGACTAGTCGGGACAGATACGCAGTATTTT.

V and J are TRBV2 and TRBJ1-1; D gene unclear. The V end was cut by 11 bases, the J end by 5 bases, with 12 bases between. CDR3 length equals 11 residues. CDR1 SNHLY and CDR2 FYNNEI come from the germline V gene. CDR3 loop: CALEGATEAFF. CDR3 in DNA: TGTGCCCTGGAGGGTGCTACTGAAGCTTTCTTT.

V and J are TRBV5-4 and TRBJ2-7; possibly TRBD1 for D (5 bases). V lost 4 bases and J lost 2, with 13 bases in between. Per the germline V gene, CDR1 is SGHNT and CDR2 is YYREEE (reference sequence). The CDR3 covers 14 residues. The DNA of the CDR3 is TGTGCCAGCAGCCTACAGGACAAGACCTACGAGCAGTACTTC. Encoded protein: CASSLQDKTYEQYF.

This clone was found once. The chain employs TRBV4-1 and TRBJ2-3; TRBD2 matches 10 bases. CDR1 and CDR2 (germline): MGHRA, YSYEKL. V was clipped by 1 base and J by 3 bases; unmatched bases: 4. CDR3 length: 16 amino acids. CDR3: CASSQALAGVTDTQYF. The CDR3 DNA follows: TGCGCCAGCAGCCAAGCGCTAGCGGGAGTTACAGATACGCAGTATTTT.

This clone was detected only a few times. The chain carries TRBV2 and TRBJ2-7; 9 positions agree with TRBD2. V lost 6 bases and J lost 2; bases outside the gene matches: 8. Germline V gene data show CDR1 as SNHLY and CDR2 as FYNNEI. This CDR3 is built from 15 residues. The CDR3 sequence is CASSTEGGGAYEQYF. The CDR3, as DNA: TGTGCCAGCAGCACTGAGGGCGGGGGGGCCTACGAGCAGTACTTC.

V usage is TRBV28 and J usage is TRBJ1-2; 7 bases agree with TRBD1. Germline CDR1 MDHEN, CDR2 SYDVKM. The trim removed 4 bases at V and 4 bases at J, leaving 6 bases unmatched. The CDR3 is 14 residues long. Here the CDR3 reads CASSSGTVVYGYTF. DNA for the CDR3: TGTGCCAGCAGTTCAGGGACAGTAGTCTATGGCTACACCTTC.

The chain joins TRBV6-5 to TRBJ2-2, with TRBD1 as a possible D gene (5 bases). This CDR3 has 15 amino acids. The V gene lost 0 bases and the J gene lost 2 bases, with 7 bases spanning the gap. CDR1 is MNHEY, CDR2 SVGAGI, per germline. CDR3 bases: TGTGCCAGCAGTTACTCCCAGGGAAACACCGGGGAGCTGTTTTTT. This codes for CASSYSQGNTGELFF.

V is TRBV27 and J is TRBJ2-3; D is perhaps TRBD2 (5 bases). From germline, CDR1 is MNHEY and CDR2 SMNVEV (reference sequence). The CDR3 has 12 amino acids. Between the trimmed V and J ends, which lost 5 bases and 5 bases, there was a span of 8 bases. CDR3 protein: CASSARGDTQYF. The CDR3 bases are TGTGCCAGCAGTGCCCGGGGAGATACGCAGTATTTT.

This clone has more than one count but fewer than ten. V usage is TRBV5-1 and J usage is TRBJ2-1; 7 bases align to TRBD2. Losses at the gene ends were 0 bases for V and 9 bases for J; bases not matched to a gene: 9. This CDR3 comprises 15 residues. The germline CDR1 and CDR2 sequences are SGHRS and YFSETQ. CDR3 DNA: TGCGCCAGCAGCTTGGCTAGCGGCGGGCCCCCTGAGCAGTTCTTC. Protein product: CASSLASGGPPEQFF.

J is TRBJ2-5 and V is TRBV7-2, with TRBD1 identical over 8 bases. The CDR3 contains 14 residues. V lost 7 bases and J lost 1; bases outside the gene matches: 5. The germline CDR1 and CDR2 sequences are SGHTA and FQGNSA. The CDR3 here is CASKQGGTQETQYF. The CDR3 DNA follows: TGTGCCAGCAAACAGGGGGGAACCCAAGAGACCCAGTACTTC. Variable domain in full (rest from reference TRBV7-2 and TRBJ2-5): GAGVSQSPSNKVTEKGKDVELRCDPISGHTALYWYRQSLGQGLEFLIYFQGNSAPDKSGLPSDRFSAERTGGSVSTLTIQRTQQEDSAVYLCASKQGGTQETQYFGPGTRLLVL.

The gene calls are TRBV21-1 and TRBJ2-4; TRBD2 is the table's D call and was not checked against the DNA. TRBV21-1 is given as a pseudogene. CDR3 length equals 14 residues. CDR3 protein: CASSKGLDKNIQYF. CDR3 in DNA: TGTGCCAGCAGCAAAGGACTGGACAAAAACATTCAGTACTTC.

This clone has just a few counts. The gene calls are TRBV2 and TRBJ1-5; D not resolved. The germline gives CDR1 SNHLY, CDR2 FYNNEI. Deletions cut 2 bases from V and 0 bases from J, with 8 bases between. CDR3 length equals 15 residues. Here the CDR3 DNA reads TGTGCCAGCAGTGAATATGAGTTTAGCAATCAGCCCCAGCATTTT. Its protein is CASSEYEFSNQPQHF.

The J gene is TRBJ1-2, the V gene TRBV5-4, with 9 bases identical to TRBD1. CDR1 SGHNT and CDR2 YYREEE come from the germline V gene (reference sequence). This CDR3 is 15 amino acids long. With V trimmed by 4 bases and J by 6 bases, 10 bases remained unmatched. The CDR3 loop is CASSLMTGGENGYTF. CDR3 in DNA: TGTGCCAGCAGCCTAATGACAGGGGGAGAAAATGGCTACACCTTC.

CDR3 sequence: CSARPEAEQYF. The CDR3 DNA is TGCAGTGCTAGACCCGAAGCCGAGCAGTACTTC. The V call is TRBV20-1, the J call TRBJ2-7; no definite D call. V was clipped by 2 bases and J by 6 bases, with 8 bases between them. The CDR3 spans 11 residues. CDR1 and CDR2 from the germline V gene are DFQATT and SNEGSKA (reference sequence).

Here the CDR3 reads CASSSGDTGQPQHF. As DNA, the CDR3 is TGTGCCAGCAGCTCAGGGGATACGGGACAGCCCCAGCATTTT. V gene TRBV13 combines with J gene TRBJ1-5, with a weak D call TRBD1 (6 bases). CDR3 length: 14 residues. Trimming pared 4 bases from V and 7 bases from J, leaving 14 bases between. Looked up from germline, CDR1 is PRHDT and CDR2 is FYEKMQ (reference sequence). Drawing the rest from reference TRBV13 and TRBJ1-5, the complete variable domain is AAGVIQSPRHLIKEKRETATLKCYPIPRHDTVYWYQQGPGQDPQFLISFYEKMQSDKGSIPDRFSAQQFSDYHSELNMSSLELGDSALYFCASSSGDTGQPQHFGDGTRLSIL.

V and J are TRBV18 and TRBJ2-7; 8 nucleotides align to TRBD2. The CDR3 covers 15 residues. Germline lookup yields CDR1 KGHSH and CDR2 LQKENI. The V and J ends lost 2 bases and 2 bases, in that order; junction bases with no gene match: 5. The CDR3 reads CASSPSNGGAYEQYF. As DNA, the CDR3 is TGTGCCAGCTCACCATCAAACGGGGGGGCCTACGAGCAGTACTTC.

The gene calls are TRBV4-1 and TRBJ2-1, with TRBD2 identical over 9 bases. The CDR3 spans 16 residues. The germline V gene encodes CDR1 MGHRA and CDR2 YSYEKL. The trim removed 2 bases at V and 1 base at J, leaving 3 bases unmatched. CDR3 DNA: TGCGCCAGCAGCCAATCTAGCGGGGAATCCTACAATGAGCAGTTCTTC. Its protein product is CASSQSSGESYNEQFF.

The chain is built from TRBV6-1 and TRBJ2-7; D possibly corresponds to TRBD1 (5 bases). The V and J ends lost 4 bases and 2 bases respectively, with 9 bases between them. Germline V gives CDR1 MNHNS, CDR2 SASEGT. The CDR3 contains 13 residues. CDR3 in DNA: TGTGCCAGCAGTGTGGACACTGCCTACGAGCAGTACTTC. Amino acids: CASSVDTAYEQYF.